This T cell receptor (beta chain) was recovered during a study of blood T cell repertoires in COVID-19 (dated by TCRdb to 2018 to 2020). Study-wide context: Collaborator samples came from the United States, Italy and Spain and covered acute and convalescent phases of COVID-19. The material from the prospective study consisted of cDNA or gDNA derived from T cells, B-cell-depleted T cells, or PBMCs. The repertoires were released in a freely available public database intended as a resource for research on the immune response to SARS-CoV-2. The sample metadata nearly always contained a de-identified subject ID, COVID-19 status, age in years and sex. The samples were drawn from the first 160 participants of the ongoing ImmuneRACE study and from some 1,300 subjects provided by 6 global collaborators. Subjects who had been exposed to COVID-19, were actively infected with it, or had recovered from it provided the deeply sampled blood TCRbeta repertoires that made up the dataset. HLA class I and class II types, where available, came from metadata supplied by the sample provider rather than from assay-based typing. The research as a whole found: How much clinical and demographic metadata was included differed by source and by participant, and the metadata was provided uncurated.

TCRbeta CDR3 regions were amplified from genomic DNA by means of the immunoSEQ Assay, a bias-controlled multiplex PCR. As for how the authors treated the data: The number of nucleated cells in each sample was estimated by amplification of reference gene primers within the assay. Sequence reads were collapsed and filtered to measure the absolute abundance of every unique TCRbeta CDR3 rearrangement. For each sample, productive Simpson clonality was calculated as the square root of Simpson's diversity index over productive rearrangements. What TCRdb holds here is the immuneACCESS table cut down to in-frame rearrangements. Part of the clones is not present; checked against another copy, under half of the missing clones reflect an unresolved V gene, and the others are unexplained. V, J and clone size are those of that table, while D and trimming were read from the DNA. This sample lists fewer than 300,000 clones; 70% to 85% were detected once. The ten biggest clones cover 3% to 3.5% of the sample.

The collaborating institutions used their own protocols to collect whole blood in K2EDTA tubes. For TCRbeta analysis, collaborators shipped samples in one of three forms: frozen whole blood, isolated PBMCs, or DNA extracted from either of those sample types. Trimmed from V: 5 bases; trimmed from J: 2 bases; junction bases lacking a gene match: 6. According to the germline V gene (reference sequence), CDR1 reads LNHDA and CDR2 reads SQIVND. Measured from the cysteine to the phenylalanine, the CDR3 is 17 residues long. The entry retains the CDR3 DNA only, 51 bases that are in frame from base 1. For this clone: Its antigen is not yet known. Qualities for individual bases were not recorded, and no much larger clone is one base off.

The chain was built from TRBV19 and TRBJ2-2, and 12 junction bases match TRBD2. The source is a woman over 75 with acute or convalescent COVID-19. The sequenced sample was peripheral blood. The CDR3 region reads CASSPGLAGINTGELFF. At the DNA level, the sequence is TGTGCCAGTAGTCCAGGACTAGCGGGGATCAACACCGGGGAGCTGTTTTTT.